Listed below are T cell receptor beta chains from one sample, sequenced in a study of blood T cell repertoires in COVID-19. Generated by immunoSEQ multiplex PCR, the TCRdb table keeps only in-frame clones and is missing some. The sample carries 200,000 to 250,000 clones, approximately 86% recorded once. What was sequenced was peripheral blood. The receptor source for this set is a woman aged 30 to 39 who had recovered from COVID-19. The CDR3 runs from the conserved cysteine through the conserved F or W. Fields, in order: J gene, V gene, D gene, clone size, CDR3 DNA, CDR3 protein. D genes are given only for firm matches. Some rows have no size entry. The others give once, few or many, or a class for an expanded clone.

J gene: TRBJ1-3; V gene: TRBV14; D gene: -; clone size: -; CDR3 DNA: TGTGCCAGCAGCCAAGATGTCCAGGCCACCATATATTTT; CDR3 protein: CASSQDVQATIYF
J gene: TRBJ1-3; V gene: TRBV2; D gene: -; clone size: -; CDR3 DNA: TGTGCCAGCAGTGGGGACTCTCTTGGAAACACCATATATTTT; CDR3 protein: CASSGDSLGNTIYF
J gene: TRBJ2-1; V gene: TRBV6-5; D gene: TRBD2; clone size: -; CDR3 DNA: TGTGCCAGCAGCCCCTCCCCTAGCGGGGGTGTTGAGCAGTTCTTC; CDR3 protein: CASSPSPSGGVEQFF
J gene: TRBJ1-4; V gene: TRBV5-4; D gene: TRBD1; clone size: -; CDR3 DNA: TGTGCCAGCAGTCCATCGCCGACAGGGTACGAAAAACTGTTTTTT; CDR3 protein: CASSPSPTGYEKLFF
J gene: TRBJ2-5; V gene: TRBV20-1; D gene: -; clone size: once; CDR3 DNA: TGCAGTGCTAGTCCCGGGTTGGAGACCCAGTACTTC; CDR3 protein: CSASPGLETQYF
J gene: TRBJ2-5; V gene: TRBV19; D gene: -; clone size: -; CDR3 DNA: TGTGCCAGTAGTGACTCCCGGCACAAGACCCAGTACTTC; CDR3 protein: CASSDSRHKTQYF
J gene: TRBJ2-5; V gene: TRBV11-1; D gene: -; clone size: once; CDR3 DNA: TGTGCCAGCAGCCTCACCTACAGGAGCCAAGAGACCCAGTACTTC; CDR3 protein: CASSLTYRSQETQYF
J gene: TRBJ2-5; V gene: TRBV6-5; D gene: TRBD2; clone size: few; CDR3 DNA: TGTGCCGGCGTCGGGGGGTCCCAAGAGACCCAGTACTTC; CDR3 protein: CAGVGGSQETQYF
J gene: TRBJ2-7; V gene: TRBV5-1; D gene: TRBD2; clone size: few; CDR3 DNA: TGCGCCAGCAGCTTGGACCCAGGGTCTAGCGGCGAGCAGTACTTC; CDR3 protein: CASSLDPGSSGEQYF
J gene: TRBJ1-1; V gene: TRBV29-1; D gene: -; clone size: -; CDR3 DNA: TGCAGCGTTGAGGGGGGGGCAAGAACTGAAGCTTTCTTT; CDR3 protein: CSVEGGARTEAFF
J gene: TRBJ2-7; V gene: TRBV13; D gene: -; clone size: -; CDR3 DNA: TGTGCCAGCAACAGACAGCCCTACGAGCAGTACTTC; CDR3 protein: CASNRQPYEQYF
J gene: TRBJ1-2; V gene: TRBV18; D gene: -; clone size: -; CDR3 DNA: TGCCCTCGGCAAGCAGGGTGCTATGGCTACACCTTC; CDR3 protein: CPRQAGCYGYTF
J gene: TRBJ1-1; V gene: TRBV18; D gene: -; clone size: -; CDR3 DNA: TGTGCCAGCTCTGAGCGAACTGAAGCTTTCTTT; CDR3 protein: CASSERTEAFF
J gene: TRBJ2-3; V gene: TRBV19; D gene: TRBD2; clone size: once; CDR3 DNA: TGTGCCAGTAGTATGAGCCTAGCGTTCGGGGGGGGGACGCAGTATTTT; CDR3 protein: CASSMSLAFGGGTQYF
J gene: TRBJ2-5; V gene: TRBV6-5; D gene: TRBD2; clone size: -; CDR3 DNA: TGTGCCAGCAGTTACGGAGCGGGGACCCTTCAAGAGACCCAGTACTTC; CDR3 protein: CASSYGAGTLQETQYF
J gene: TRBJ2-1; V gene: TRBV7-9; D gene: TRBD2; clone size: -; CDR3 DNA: TGTGCCAGCAGCTTATGGCTAGCGGGGAGCTACAATGAGCAGTTCTTC; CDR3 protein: CASSLWLAGSYNEQFF
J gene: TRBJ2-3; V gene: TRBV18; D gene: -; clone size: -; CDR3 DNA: TGTGCCAGCTCCGCTCTAGATGAAGATACGCAGTATTTT; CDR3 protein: CASSALDEDTQYF
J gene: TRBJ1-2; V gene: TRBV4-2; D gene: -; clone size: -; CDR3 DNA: TGTGCCAGCAGCCAAGAACCGACAGGCAGCGACTATGGCTACACCTTC; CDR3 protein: CASSQEPTGSDYGYTF
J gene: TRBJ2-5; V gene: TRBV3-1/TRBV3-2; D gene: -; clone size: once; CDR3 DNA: TGTGCCAGCAGCCAAGGGTCCGCGACATTTAGTGAGACCCAGTACTTC; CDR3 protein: CASSQGSATFSETQYF
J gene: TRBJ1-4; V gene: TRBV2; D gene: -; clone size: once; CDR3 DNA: TGTGCCAGCAGTGCTACGGTTACAGGGTCTTTCGAAAAACTGTTTTTT; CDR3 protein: CASSATVTGSFEKLFF
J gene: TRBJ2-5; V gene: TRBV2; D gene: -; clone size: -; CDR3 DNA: TGTGCCAGCAGTGAGAGGTCCCAAGAGACCCAGTACTTC; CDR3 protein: CASSERSQETQYF
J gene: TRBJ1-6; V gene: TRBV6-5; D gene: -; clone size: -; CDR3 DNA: TGTGCCAGCACTCTACGGTCGGGGACGGGGGGACCCCTCCACTTT; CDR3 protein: CASTLRSGTGGPLHF
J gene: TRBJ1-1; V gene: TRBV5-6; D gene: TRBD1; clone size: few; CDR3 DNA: TGTGCCAGCAGCTTCGGACAGGGGAACACTGAAGCTTTCTTT; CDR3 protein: CASSFGQGNTEAFF
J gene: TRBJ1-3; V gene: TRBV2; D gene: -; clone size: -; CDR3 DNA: TGTGCCAGCACTCGACAGGCACGCTCTGGAAACACCATATATTTT; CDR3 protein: CASTRQARSGNTIYF
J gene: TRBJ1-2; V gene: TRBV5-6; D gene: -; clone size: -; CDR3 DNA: TGTGCCAGCAGCTTACAGAGTAAGTCCACCTTC; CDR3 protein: CASSLQSKSTF
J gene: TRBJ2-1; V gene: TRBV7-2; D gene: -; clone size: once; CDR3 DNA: TGTGCCAGCAGCTTAGGGCGGGGATTTGAGCAGTTCTTC; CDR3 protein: CASSLGRGFEQFF
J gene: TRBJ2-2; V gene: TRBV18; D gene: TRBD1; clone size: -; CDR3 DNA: TGTGCCAGCTCACCATTCGTCTTAGGGGGCGCCGCCGGGGAGCTGTTTTTT; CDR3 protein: CASSPFVLGGAAGELFF
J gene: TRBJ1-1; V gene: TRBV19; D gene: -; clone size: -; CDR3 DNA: TGTGCCAGTAGACAGCCGGGGGGCCGACTGAACACTGAAGCTTTCTTT; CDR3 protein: CASRQPGGRLNTEAFF
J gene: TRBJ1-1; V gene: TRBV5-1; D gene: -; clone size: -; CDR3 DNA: TGCGCCAGCAGCTTGCCCCTAGAACAGGGCTTGAACACTGAAGCTTTCTTT; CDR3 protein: CASSLPLEQGLNTEAFF
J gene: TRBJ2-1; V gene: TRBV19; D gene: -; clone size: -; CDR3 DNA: TGTGCCAGTAGTGTGGGAGTCGGGCGCTCCTACAATGAGCAGTTCTTC; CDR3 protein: CASSVGVGRSYNEQFF
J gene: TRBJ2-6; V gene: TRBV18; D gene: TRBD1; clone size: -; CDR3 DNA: TGTGCCAGCTCTCCCACAGGGGGCTCTGGGGCCAACGTCCTGACTTTC; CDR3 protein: CASSPTGGSGANVLTF
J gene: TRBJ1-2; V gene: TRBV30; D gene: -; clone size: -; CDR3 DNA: TGTGCCTGGATTTCCCACCTAGCCCCAAGCTATGGCTACACCTTC; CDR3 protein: CAWISHLAPSYGYTF
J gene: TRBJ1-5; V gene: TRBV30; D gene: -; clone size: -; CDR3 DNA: TGTGCCTGGAGTGTACGGGGGGCCCTCAATCAGCCCCAGCATTTT; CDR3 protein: CAWSVRGALNQPQHF
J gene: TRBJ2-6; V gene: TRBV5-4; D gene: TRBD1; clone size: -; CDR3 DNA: TGTGCCAGCAGCCCTGCACAGGGGACTGGGGCCAACGTCCTGACTTTC; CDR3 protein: CASSPAQGTGANVLTF
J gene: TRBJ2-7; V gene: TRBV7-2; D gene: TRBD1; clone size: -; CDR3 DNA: TGTGCCAGCAGCTTCGGGACAGGGAACTACGAGCAGTACTTC; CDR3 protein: CASSFGTGNYEQYF
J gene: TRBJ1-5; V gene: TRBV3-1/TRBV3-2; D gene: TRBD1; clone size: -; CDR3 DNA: TGTGCCAGCAGCGCGACAGGGGGCCAGCCCCAGCATTTT; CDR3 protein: CASSATGGQPQHF
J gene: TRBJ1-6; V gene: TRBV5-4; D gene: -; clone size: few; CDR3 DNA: TGTGCCAGCAGCTTGTACAGGTCACCCCTCCACTTT; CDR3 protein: CASSLYRSPLHF
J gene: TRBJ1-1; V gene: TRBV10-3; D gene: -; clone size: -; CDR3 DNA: TGTGCCATCAGGGACATGAACACTGAAGCTTTCTTT; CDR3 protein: CAIRDMNTEAFF
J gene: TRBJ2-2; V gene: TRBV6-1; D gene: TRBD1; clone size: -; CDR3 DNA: TGTGCCAGCAGTGAGGACAGGTTAAACACCGGGGAGCTGTTTTTT; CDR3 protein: CASSEDRLNTGELFF
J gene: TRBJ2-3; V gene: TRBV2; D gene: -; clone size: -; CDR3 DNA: TGTGCCAGCAGTGATGTTGGCGGGGCAGATACGCAGTATTTT; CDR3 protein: CASSDVGGADTQYF
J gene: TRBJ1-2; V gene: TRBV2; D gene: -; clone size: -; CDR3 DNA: TGTGCCAGCACGGGTGGCTATGGCTACACCTTC; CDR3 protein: CASTGGYGYTF
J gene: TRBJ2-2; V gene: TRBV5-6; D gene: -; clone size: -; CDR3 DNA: TGTGCCAGCAGCTCCCCTCGATCAGGGGCGATACCGAACACCGGGGAGCTGTTTTTT; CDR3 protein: CASSSPRSGAIPNTGELFF
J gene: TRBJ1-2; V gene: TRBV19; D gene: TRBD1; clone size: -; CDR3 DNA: TGTGCCAGTAGTACCTTAGGACAGGGAGTATCTCATGGCTACACCTTC; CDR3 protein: CASSTLGQGVSHGYTF
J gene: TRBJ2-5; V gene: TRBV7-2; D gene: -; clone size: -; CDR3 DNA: TGTGCCAGCAGCTACCTAGAGCGGGAGACCCAGTACTTC; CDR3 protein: CASSYLERETQYF
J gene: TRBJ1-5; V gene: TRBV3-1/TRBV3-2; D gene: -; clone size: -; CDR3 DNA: TGTGCCAGCAGCCAAACACAGGGAAGCAATCAGCCCCAGCATTTT; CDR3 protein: CASSQTQGSNQPQHF